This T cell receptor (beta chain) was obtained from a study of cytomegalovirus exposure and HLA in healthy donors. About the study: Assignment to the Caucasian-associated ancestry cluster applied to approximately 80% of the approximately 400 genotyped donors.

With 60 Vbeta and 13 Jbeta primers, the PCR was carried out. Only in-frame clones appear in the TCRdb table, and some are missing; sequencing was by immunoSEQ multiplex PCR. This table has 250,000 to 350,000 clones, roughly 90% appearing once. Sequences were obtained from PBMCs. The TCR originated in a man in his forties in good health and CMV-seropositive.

CDR3 amino acids: CSVAGLAGPGDYNEQFF. In nucleotides, the CDR3 is TGCAGCGTTGCAGGACTAGCGGGACCTGGGGACTACAATGAGCAGTTCTTC. The chain carries TRBV29-1 and TRBJ2-1; 12 bases map to TRBD2. The V segment lost 4 bases and the J segment 3 bases; nucleotides outside the gene matches: 10. The CDR3 totals 17 residues. The germline CDR1 and CDR2 sequences are SQVTM and ANQGSEA.